Given below is one TCR beta chain in context. Its antigen is unknown. Using immunoSEQ multiplex PCR, the repertoire was profiled, and TCRdb retains in-frame clones only, with some absent. The data contain 130,000 or so clones, around 94% of them seen just once; the ten biggest clones take up around 7%. This entry comes from a study of T cell responses to AZD1222 COVID-19 vaccine. Study findings and constraints: Spike-specific TCR breadth and depth both grew after two AZD1222 doses. A mostly white British donor set with more females was recruited, and clonal diversity was possibly underestimated.

Germline V CDR1 and CDR2: SGHVS, FQNEAQ. The V gene lost 8 bases and the J gene lost 5 bases, with 15 bases spanning the gap. This CDR3 has 13 amino acids. Material: peripheral blood, obtained on day 0 of AZD1222 vaccination. This clonotype was sampled from an adult in good health. The J gene is TRBJ1-1, the V gene TRBV7-8; no firm D call. The CDR3 bases are TGTGCCAGCGGCTGGACGGTCGTTACTGAAGCTTTCTTT. Amino acids: CASGWTVVTEAFF. Using reference TRBV7-8 and TRBJ1-1 for the parts outside the CDR3, the full variable domain is GAGVSQSPRYKVAKRGQDVALRCDPISGHVSLFWYQQALGQGPEFLTYFQNEAQLDKSGLPSDRFFAERPEGSVSTLKIQRTQQEDSAVYLCASGWTVVTEAFFGQGTRLTVV.